The following is a T cell receptor beta chain sequence with its context. Noted treatment: randomized to nivolumab then ipilimumab (arm A) or the reverse (arm B). No patient had prior DNA-damaging chemotherapy. This sample is drawn from a study of sequential checkpoint blockade in melanoma. Study summary: First-line arms were nivolumab then ipilimumab, or the reverse, randomized 1:1. After both sequences, patients received maintenance nivolumab.

CDR1 is KGHSH, CDR2 LQKENI, per germline. This CDR3 comprises 18 residues. Trimming at V came to 2 bases and at J to 0 bases, leaving 5 bases not matched to a gene. Sequenced by immunoSEQ multiplex PCR; TCRdb stores in-frame clones only, minus some. The sample holds several thousand clones, roughly four fifths seen once. The clonotype comes from a human donor with melanoma. The chain couples TRBV18 to TRBJ2-1; 12 bases agree with TRBD2. The sample was CD8+ T cells sorted from blood (inferred from file names), taken from a patient given nivolumab and ipilimumab in sequence. CDR3 protein: CASSPAGLAGLSYNEQFF. The CDR3 DNA sequence: TGTGCCAGCTCACCAGCTGGACTAGCGGGACTCTCCTACAATGAGCAGTTCTTC.